The clone carrying this TCR beta chain showed up many times. Its antigen is currently unknown. The data stem from a study of T cells in Graves' hyperthyroidism and ophthalmopathy. Study results and caveats: Clonotypes that were expanded in thyroid above 0.001 mostly appeared in blood too.

RNA transcripts were the template for amplifying TCR beta CDR3 regions. With the HTBI primer set, the TCR CDR3 went through a first round of RT-PCR. MiXCR was run by TCRdb on the multiplex PCR reads, yielding one entry per CDR3 protein. The top ten hold roughly 3.5% of the sample, which has 350,000 to 400,000 distinct CDR3 sequences, about 18% seen once. With V trimmed by 5 bases and J by 2 bases, 7 bases remained unmatched. CDR3 length: 15 residues. This chain joins TRBV12-3 or TRBV12-4 and TRBJ2-5, with TRBD1 identical over 8 bases. Material for sequencing was blood. This receptor was identified in a woman between 18 and 29 years old with Graves' hyperthyroidism. The CDR3 bases are TGTGCCAGCAGTAAAACGCAGGGGGCACAAGAGACCCAGTACTTC. It translates to CASSKTQGAQETQYF.